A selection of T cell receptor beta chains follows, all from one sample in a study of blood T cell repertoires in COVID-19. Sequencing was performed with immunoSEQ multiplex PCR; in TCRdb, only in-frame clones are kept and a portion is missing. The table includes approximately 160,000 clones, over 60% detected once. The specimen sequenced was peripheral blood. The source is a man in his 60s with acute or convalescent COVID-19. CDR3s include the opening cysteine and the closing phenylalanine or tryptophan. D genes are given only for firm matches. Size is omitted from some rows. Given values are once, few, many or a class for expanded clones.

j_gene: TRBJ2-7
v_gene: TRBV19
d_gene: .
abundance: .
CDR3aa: CASSMTPGSSYEQYF
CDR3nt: TGTGCCAGTAGTATGACGCCAGGTAGCTCCTACGAGCAGTACTTC

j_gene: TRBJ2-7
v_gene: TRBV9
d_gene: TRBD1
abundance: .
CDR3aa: CASSVGPGGDAVVSEQYF
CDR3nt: TGTGCCAGCAGCGTAGGTCCAGGGGGTGACGCCGTTGTGAGCGAGCAGTACTTC

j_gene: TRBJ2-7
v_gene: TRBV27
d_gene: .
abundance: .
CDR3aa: CASSLGLGDYEQYF
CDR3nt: TGTGCCAGCAGTTTAGGTCTAGGGGACTACGAGCAGTACTTC

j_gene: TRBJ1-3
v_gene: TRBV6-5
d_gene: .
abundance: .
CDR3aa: CASSITPDRRNTIYF
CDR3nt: TGTGCCAGCAGTATAACGCCGGACAGAAGAAACACCATATATTTT

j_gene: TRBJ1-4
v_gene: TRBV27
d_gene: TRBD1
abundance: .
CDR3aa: CASSSSGTGGEKLFF
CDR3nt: TGTGCCAGCAGTTCATCCGGGACAGGGGGTGAAAAACTGTTTTTT

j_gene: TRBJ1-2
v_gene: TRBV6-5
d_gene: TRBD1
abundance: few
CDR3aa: CASSYGQGLSGYTF
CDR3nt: TGTGCCAGCAGTTACGGACAGGGTCTTTCTGGCTACACCTTC

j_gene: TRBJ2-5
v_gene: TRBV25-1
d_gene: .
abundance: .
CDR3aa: CASSLRTQETQYF
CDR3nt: TGTGCCAGCAGTCTCAGGACTCAAGAGACCCAGTACTTC

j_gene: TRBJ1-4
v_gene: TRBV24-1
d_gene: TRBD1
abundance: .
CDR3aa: CAPRAGGYVTNEKLFF
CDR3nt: TGTGCCCCCCGGGCAGGGGGCTATGTAACTAATGAAAAACTGTTTTTT

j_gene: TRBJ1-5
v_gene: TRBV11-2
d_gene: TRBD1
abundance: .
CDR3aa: CASRSPGTGQPQHF
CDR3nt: TGTGCCAGCAGGTCCCCAGGGACAGGGCAGCCCCAGCATTTT

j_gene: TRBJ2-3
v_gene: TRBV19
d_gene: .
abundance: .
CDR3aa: CASSMGTARDTQYF
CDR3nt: TGTGCCAGTAGTATGGGGACTGCTAGGGATACGCAGTATTTT

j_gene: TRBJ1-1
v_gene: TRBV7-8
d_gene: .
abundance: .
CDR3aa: CASSRQGGLNTEAFF
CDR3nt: TGTGCCAGCAGCCGTCAGGGCGGTCTGAACACTGAAGCTTTCTTT

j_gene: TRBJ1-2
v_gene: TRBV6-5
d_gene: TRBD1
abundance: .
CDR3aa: CASRGWDRRGGYTF
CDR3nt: TGTGCCAGCAGGGGATGGGACAGGAGGGGTGGCTACACCTTC

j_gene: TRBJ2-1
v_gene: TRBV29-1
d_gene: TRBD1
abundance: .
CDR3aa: CSVESSDRVYNEQFF
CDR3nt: TGCAGCGTTGAATCTTCGGACAGGGTTTACAATGAGCAGTTCTTC

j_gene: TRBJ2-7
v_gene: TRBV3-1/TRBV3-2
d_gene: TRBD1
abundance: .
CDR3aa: CASSLQGDEQYF
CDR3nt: TGTGCCAGCAGCCTACAGGGGGACGAGCAGTACTTC

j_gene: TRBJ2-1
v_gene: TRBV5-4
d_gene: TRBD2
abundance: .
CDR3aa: CASSSGTSGGSAPPVFF
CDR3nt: TGTGCCAGCAGCTCCGGGACTAGCGGGGGGTCCGCCCCGCCGGTGTTCTTC

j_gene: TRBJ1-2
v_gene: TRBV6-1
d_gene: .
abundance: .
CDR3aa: CASSEDVRVNYGYTF
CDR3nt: TGTGCCAGCAGTGAAGACGTCAGGGTAAACTATGGCTACACCTTC

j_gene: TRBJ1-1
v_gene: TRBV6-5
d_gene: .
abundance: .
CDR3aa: CASSYLVGQGYEAFF
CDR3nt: TGTGCCAGCAGTTACTTAGTGGGACAAGGCTATGAAGCTTTCTTT

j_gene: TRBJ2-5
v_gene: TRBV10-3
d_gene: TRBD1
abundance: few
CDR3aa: CAISDGTGGQETQYF
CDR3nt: TGTGCCATCAGTGATGGGACAGGGGGCCAAGAGACCCAGTACTTC

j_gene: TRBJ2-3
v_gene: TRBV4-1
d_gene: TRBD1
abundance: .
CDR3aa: CASSQEQGVGVTDTQYF
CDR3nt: TGCGCCAGCAGCCAGGAACAGGGGGTGGGGGTCACAGATACGCAGTATTTT

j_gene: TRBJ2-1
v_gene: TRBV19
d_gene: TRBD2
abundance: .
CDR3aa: CASRRGAGYNEQFF
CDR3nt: TGTGCCAGTAGGCGGGGGGCCGGGTACAATGAGCAGTTCTTC

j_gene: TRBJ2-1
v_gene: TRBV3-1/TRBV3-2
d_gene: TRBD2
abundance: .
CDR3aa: CASSRTTSGGYNEQFF
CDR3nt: TGTGCCAGCAGCCGCACCACTAGCGGGGGGTACAATGAGCAGTTCTTC

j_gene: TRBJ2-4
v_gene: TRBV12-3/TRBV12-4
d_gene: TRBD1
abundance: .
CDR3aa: CASRSGQRNIQYF
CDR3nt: TGTGCCAGCAGGTCGGGACAGAGAAACATTCAGTACTTC

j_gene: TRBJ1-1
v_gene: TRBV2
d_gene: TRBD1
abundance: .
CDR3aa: CASNLQGAPTEAFF
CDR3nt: TGTGCCAGCAACCTACAGGGGGCGCCCACTGAAGCTTTCTTT

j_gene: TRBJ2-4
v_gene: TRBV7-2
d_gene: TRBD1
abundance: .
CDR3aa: CASSSGSGQGFAAKNIQYF
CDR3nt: TGTGCCAGCAGCTCCGGTTCGGGACAGGGGTTTGCGGCCAAAAACATTCAGTACTTC

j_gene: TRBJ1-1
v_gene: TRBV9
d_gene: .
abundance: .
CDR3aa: CASSVGGGRAFF
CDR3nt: TGTGCCAGCAGCGTAGGAGGAGGGAGGGCTTTCTTT

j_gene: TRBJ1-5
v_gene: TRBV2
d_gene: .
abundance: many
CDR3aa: CASGDTGMSNQPQHF
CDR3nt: TGTGCCAGCGGAGATACAGGGATGTCCAATCAGCCCCAGCATTTT

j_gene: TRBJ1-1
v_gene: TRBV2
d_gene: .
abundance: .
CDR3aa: CASSGGREGTEAFF
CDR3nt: TGTGCCAGCAGTGGGGGGCGCGAGGGGACTGAAGCTTTCTTT

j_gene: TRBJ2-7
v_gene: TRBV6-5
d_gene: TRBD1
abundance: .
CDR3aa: CASSRDRSYEQYF
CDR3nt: TGTGCCAGCAGCCGGGACAGATCCTACGAGCAGTACTTC

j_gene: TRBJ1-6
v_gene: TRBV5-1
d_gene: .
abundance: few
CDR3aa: CASSLAGYRSSYNSPLHF
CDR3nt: TGCGCCAGCAGCTTGGCCGGGTACCGGAGCTCCTATAATTCACCCCTCCACTTT

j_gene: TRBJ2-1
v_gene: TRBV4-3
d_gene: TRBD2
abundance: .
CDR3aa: CASSSTLAAYYNEQFF
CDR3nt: TGCGCCAGCAGTTCTACTCTAGCGGCATATTACAATGAGCAGTTCTTC

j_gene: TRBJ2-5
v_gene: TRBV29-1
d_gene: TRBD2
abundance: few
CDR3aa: CSVEGLRLAGGRETQYF
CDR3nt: TGCAGCGTTGAAGGCCTCCGACTAGCGGGGGGAAGGGAGACCCAGTACTTC

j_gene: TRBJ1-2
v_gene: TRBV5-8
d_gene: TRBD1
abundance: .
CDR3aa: CASSFPDREVYGYTF
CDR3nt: TGTGCCAGCAGCTTCCCGGACAGGGAGGTATATGGCTACACCTTC

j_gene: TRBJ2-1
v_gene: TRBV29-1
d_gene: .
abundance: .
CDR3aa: CSVEDDQDSSINEQFF
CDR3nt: TGCAGCGTTGAAGATGATCAGGACTCCTCCATCAATGAGCAGTTCTTC

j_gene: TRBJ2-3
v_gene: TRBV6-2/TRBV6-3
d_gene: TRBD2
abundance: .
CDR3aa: CASSYTRVRGSSDTQYF
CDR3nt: TGTGCCAGCAGTTATACCCGGGTGCGGGGGTCATCAGATACGCAGTATTTT

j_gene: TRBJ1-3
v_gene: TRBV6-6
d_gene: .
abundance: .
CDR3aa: CASTLRGGNTIYF
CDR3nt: TGTGCCAGCACCCTTCGAGGTGGAAACACCATATATTTT

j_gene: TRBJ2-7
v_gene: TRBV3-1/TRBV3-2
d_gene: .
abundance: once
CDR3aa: CASSQGLKGVEQYF
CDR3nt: TGTGCCAGCAGCCAAGGCTTGAAAGGGGTCGAGCAGTACTTC

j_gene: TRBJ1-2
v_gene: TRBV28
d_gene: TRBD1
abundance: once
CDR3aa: CASSPPTGQGRDGYTF
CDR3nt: TGTGCCAGCAGTCCCCCAACCGGACAGGGTCGAGATGGCTACACCTTC

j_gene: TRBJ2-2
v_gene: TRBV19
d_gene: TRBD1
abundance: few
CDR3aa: CASSLTSWTGGAGELFF
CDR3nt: TGTGCCAGTAGTCTAACGTCCTGGACAGGGGGAGCCGGGGAGCTGTTTTTT

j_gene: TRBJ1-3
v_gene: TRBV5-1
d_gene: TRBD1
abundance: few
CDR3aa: CASSPGQGTSSGNTIYF
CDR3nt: TGCGCCAGCAGCCCTGGACAGGGAACGAGCTCTGGAAACACCATATATTTT

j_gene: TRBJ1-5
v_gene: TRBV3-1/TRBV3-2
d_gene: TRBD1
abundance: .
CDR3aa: CASSLGQGDLSNQPQHF
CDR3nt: TGTGCCAGCAGCCTCGGACAGGGGGACCTCTCCAATCAGCCCCAGCATTTT

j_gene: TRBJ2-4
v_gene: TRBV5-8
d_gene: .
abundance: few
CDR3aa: CASSLDQNIQYF
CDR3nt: TGTGCCAGCAGCTTGGATCAGAACATTCAGTACTTC

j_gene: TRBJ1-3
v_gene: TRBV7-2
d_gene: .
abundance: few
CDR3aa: CASSRAVGDTIYF
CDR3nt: TGTGCCAGCAGCCGCGCCGTAGGGGACACCATATATTTT

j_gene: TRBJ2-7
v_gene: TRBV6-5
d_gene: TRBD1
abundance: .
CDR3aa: CASSYGQGRTYEQYF
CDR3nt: TGTGCCAGCAGTTACGGACAGGGCAGGACCTACGAGCAGTACTTC

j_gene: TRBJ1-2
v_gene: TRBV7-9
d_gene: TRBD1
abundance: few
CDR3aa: CASSKTGGGGYTF
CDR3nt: TGTGCCAGCAGTAAGACAGGGGGTGGTGGCTACACCTTC

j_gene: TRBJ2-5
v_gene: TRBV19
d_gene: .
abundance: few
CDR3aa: CASRERGIQETQYF
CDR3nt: TGTGCCAGTAGGGAAAGGGGGATCCAAGAGACCCAGTACTTC

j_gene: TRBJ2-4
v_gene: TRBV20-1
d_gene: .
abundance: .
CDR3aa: CSARAGGLQYF
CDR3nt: TGCAGTGCTCGCGCGGGCGGGCTTCAGTACTTC

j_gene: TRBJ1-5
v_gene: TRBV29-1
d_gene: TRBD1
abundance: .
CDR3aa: CSVRQGMEPQHF
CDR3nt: TGCAGCGTCCGACAGGGGATGGAGCCCCAGCATTTT

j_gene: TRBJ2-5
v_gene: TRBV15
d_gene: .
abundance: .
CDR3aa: CATSSRNPGGLETQYF
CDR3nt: TGTGCCACCAGCTCCCGAAACCCAGGGGGGTTGGAGACCCAGTACTTC

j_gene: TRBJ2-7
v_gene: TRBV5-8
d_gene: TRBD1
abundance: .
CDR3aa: CASSTQDRGRTPRSSYEQYF
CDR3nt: TGTGCCAGCAGCACCCAGGACAGGGGCCGCACCCCAAGGAGCTCCTACGAGCAGTACTTC

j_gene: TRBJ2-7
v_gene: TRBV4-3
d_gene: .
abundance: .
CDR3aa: CASSQGSLGGAESYEQYF
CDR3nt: TGCGCCAGCAGCCAAGGGTCTTTGGGCGGGGCTGAATCCTACGAGCAGTACTTC

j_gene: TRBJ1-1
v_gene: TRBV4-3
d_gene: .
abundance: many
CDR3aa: CASSQAKVSRTEAFF
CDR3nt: TGCGCCAGCAGCCAAGCGAAAGTTAGTCGCACTGAAGCTTTCTTT